This T cell receptor (beta chain) comes out of a study of monozygotic twins with inflammatory bowel disease. Broader study findings: Nothing supported a single strong signal or clonotype that was associated with IBD. Clonotypes shared with others were fewer in IBD patients than in healthy twins, especially with disease activity.

This CDR3 is built from 17 residues. The V gene's germline CDR1 is SGHRS and CDR2 YFSETQ. About this clonotype: Its specificity is unknown.

Around 4,000 ng of total RNA went into each TCR library. Template switching appended UMIs that held a 6-nucleotide sample barcode. Following a re-call of the 5' RACE reads, TCRdb has one entry per CDR3 protein and lacks DNA. The sample yields around 400,000 distinct CDR3 sequences, of which the top ten take up around 2.5%. The rearrangement joins TRBV5-1 to TRBJ2-3; TCRdb reports TRBD2, a call that lacks DNA to check it against. The receptor was isolated from a human donor with ulcerative colitis or Crohn's disease, or a healthy co-twin of an affected twin (not recorded which). Input material: blood. The CDR3 region is CASILSPGLAGVDTQYF.